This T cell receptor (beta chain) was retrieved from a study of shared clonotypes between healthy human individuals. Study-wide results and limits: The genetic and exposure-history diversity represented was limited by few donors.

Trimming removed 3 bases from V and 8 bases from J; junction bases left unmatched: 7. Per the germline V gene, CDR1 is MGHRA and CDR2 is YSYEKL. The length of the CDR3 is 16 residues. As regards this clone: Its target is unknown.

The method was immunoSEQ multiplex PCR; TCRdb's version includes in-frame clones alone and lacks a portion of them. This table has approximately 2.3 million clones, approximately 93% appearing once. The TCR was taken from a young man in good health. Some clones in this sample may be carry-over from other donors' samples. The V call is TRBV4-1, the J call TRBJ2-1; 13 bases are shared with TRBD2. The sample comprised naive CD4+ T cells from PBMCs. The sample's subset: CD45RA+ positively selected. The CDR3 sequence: CASSQPTSGRADEQFF. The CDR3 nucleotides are TGCGCCAGCAGCCAGCCAACTAGCGGGAGGGCCGATGAGCAGTTCTTC.